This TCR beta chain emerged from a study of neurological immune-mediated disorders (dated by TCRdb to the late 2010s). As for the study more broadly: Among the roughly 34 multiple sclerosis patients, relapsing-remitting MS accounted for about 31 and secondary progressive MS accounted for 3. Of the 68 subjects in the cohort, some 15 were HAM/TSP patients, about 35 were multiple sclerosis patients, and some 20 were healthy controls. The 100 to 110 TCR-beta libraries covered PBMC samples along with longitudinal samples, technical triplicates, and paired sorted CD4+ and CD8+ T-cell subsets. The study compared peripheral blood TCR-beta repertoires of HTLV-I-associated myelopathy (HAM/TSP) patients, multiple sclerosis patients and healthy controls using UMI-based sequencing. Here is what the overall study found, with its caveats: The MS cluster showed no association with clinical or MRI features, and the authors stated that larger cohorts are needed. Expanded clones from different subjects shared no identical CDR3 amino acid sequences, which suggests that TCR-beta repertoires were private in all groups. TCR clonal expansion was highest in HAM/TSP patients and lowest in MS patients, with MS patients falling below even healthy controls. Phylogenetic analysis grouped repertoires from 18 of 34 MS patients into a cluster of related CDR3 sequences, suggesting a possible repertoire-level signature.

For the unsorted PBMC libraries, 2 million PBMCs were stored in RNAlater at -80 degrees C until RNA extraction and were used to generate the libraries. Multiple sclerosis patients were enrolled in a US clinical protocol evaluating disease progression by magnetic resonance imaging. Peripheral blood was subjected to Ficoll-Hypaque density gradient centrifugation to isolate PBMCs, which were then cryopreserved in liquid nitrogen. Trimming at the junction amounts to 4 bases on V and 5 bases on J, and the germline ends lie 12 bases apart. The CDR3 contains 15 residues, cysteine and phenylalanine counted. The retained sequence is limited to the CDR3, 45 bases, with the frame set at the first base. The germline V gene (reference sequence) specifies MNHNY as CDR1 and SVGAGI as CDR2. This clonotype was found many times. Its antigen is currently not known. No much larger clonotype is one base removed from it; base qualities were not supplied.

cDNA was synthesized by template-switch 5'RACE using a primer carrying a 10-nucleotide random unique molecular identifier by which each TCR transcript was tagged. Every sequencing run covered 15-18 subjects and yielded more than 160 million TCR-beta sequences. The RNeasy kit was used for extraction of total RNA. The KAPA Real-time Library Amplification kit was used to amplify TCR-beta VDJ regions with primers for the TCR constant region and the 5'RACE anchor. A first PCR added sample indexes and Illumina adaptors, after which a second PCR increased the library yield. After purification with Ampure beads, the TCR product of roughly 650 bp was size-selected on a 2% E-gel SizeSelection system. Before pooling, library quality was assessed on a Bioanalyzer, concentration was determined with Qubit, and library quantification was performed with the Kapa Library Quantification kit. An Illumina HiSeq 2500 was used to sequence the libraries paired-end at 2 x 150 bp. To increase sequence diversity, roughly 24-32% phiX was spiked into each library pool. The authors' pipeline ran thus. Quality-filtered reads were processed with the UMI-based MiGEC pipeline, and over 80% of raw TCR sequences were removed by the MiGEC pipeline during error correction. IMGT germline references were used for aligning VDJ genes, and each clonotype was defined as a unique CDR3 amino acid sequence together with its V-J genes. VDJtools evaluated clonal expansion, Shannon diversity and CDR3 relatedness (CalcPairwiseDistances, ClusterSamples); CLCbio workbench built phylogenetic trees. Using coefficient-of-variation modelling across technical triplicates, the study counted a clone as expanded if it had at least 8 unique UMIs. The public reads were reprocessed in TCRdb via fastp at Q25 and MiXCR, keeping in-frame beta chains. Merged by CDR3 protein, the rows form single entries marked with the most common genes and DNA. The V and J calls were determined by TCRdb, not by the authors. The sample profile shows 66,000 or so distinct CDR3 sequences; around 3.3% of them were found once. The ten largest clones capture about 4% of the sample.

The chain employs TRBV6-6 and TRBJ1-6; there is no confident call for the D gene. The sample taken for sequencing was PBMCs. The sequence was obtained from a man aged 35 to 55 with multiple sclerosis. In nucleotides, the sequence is TGTGCCAGCAGTTTTCCGGACGGTAATAATTCACCCCTCCACTTT. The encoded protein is CASSFPDGNNSPLHF.